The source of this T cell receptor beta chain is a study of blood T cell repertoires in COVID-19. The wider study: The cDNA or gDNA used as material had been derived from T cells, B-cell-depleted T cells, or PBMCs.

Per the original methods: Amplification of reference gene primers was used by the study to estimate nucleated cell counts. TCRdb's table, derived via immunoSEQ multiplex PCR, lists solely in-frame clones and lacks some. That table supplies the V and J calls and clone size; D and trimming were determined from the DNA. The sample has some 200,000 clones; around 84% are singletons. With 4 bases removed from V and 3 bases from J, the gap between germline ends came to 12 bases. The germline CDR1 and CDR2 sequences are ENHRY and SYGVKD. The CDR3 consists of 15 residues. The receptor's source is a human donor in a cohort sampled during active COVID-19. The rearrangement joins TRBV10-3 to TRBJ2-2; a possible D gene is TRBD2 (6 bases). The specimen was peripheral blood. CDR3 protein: CAISGVGGDTGELFF. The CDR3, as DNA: TGTGCCATCAGTGGTGTGGGGGGTGACACCGGGGAGCTGTTTTTT.